These 14 T cell receptor beta chains came from one sample sequenced in a study of regulatory T cells in long-lasting Graves disease. Time point noted: newly diagnosed GD, antithyroid drugs for less than 3 months. PBMCs provided the RNA from which the TCR library was made. CDR3-region Arm-PCR and iRepertoire HTBI primers produced the TCR beta libraries. TCRdb used MiXCR to reprocess the multiplex PCR reads, holding one entry per CDR3 protein. The sample consists of 400,000 to 500,000 distinct CDR3 sequences, around 17% of them appearing once. This sample also belongs to another study, concerning T cells in Graves' hyperthyroidism and ophthalmopathy.

Sequencing was performed on peripheral blood mononuclear cells (PBMCs), taken at new diagnosis, from a patient treated with antithyroid drugs. The receptors shown here come from a woman aged 18-29 years with Graves disease.

This clonotype showed up many times. This rearrangement joins TRBV5-5 to TRBJ1-2; 7 positions agree with TRBD1. With 5 bases clipped from V and 8 bases from J, the junction kept 6 bases outside the gene matches. The CDR3 contains 12 residues. From germline, CDR1 is SGHKS and CDR2 YYEKEE (reference sequence). CDR3: CASRRNRGGYTF. In DNA form, the CDR3 reads TGTGCCAGCAGACGGAACAGGGGCGGCTACACCTTC. Filled out from reference TRBV5-5 and TRBJ1-2, the complete variable domain reads DAGVTQSPTHLIKTRGQQVTLRCSPISGHKSVSWYQQVLGQGPQFIFQYYEKEERGRGNFPDRFSARQFPNYSSELNVNALLLGDSALYLCASRRNRGGYTFGSGTRLTVV.

This clonotype has a handful of counts. The chain carries TRBV12-3 or TRBV12-4 and TRBJ1-5; D ambiguous. V shed 3 bases and J shed 3 bases, with 12 bases lying between them. CDR3 length: 15 amino acids. CDR3: CASSFKGFANQPQHF. The CDR3 nucleotides read TGTGCCAGCAGTTTTAAAGGGTTCGCCAATCAGCCCCAGCATTTT.

Note on this clonotype: Only one base separates this from a far larger clonotype, so it likely reflects a read error. V and J are TRBV28 and TRBJ2-5; TRBD1 matches 10 bases. The CDR3 has 19 amino acids. The germline V gene encodes CDR1 MDHEN and CDR2 SYDVKM. The V and J ends lost 7 bases and 11 bases, in that order; junction bases with no gene match: 28. DNA of the CDR3: TGTGCCAGCAACACACCGGGACAGGGGCTTGAAGGGGTCTACAATGAGCAGTACTTC. Its translation is CASNTPGQGLEGVYNEQYF.

This clonotype was observed at least ten times. The chain uses TRBV12-3 or TRBV12-4 and TRBJ2-7; a possible D gene is TRBD1 (5 bases). V lost 2 bases to trimming and J lost 0 bases, with 8 bases between them. The CDR3 contains 14 residues. Written as DNA, the CDR3 is TGTGCCAGCAGTTTAAACAGGTACTCCTACGAGCAGTACTTC. Encoded protein: CASSLNRYSYEQYF.

This clonotype has at least ten counts. The gene calls are TRBV2 and TRBJ2-7; a weak D match, TRBD1 (6 bases). V lost 6 bases, J lost 3 bases, and 15 bases lay in between. Germline loops: CDR1 SNHLY, CDR2 FYNNEI. The CDR3 has 14 amino acids. In DNA form, the CDR3 reads TGTGCCAGCAGCCACTGGGACACCAACTACGAGCAGTACTTC. Amino acid sequence: CASSHWDTNYEQYF.

This clonotype was counted between two and nine times. The chain recombines TRBV19 with TRBJ1-2, with 9 positions matching TRBD1. The trim removed 3 bases at V and 2 bases at J, leaving 7 bases unmatched. Germline V gene sequence: CDR1 LNHDA, CDR2 SQIVND (reference sequence). The CDR3 consists of 16 residues. The CDR3 protein is CASSISGQGPNYGYTF. DNA for the CDR3: TGTGCCAGTAGTATTTCCGGACAGGGGCCCAACTATGGCTACACCTTC.

This clonotype was observed many times. The chain carries TRBV27 and TRBJ2-7; 7 nucleotides line up with TRBD1. This CDR3 has 13 amino acids. Trimming took 5 bases from V and 3 from J; bases not matched to a gene: 4. Per the germline V gene, CDR1 is MNHEY and CDR2 is SMNVEV (reference sequence). For the CDR3, the DNA is TGTGCCAGCAGTATGGGACAGAACTACGAGCAGTACTTC. Translating it yields CASSMGQNYEQYF.

The table lists this clonotype with a few counts. This sequence joins TRBV4-2 and TRBJ2-7; D perhaps matches TRBD2 (6 bases). This CDR3 comprises 15 residues. The germline V gene encodes CDR1 LGHNA and CDR2 YNFKEQ. Trimming shortened V by 2 bases and J by 2 bases, and 13 bases separated the two germline ends. The CDR3 reads CASSQLGRSPYEQYF. CDR3 sequence (DNA): TGTGCCAGCAGCCAACTCGGGAGAAGTCCCTACGAGCAGTACTTC.

The genes are TRBV9 and TRBJ2-7; no reliable D call. This CDR3 has 15 amino acids. Between the trimmed V and J ends, which lost 0 bases and 4 bases, there was a span of 14 bases. CDR1 is SGDLS, CDR2 YYNGEE, per germline. The CDR3 DNA is TGTGCCAGCAGCGTAGATTCGGCCGGATCTTACGAGCAGTACTTC. Its translation is CASSVDSAGSYEQYF.

This clonotype has a count of ten or more. The genes are TRBV18 and TRBJ1-5; TRBD1 agrees at 7 bases. CDR3 length equals 14 residues. The ends lost 5 bases at V and 7 bases at J; junction bases unmatched: 8. Per germline, CDR1 KGHSH and CDR2 LQKENI. CDR3 DNA: TGTGCCAGCTCAGAGACAGGGATCAGGCAGCCCCAGCATTTT. It specifies CASSETGIRQPQHF.

This clonotype was seen many times. Relative to the germline gene, one junction end is altered; a read error may explain this. The chain is built from TRBV7-9 and TRBJ2-1, with no clear D. CDR1 and CDR2 (germline): SEHNR, FQNEAQ (reference sequence). This CDR3 comprises 11 residues. The CDR3 nucleotides are TGTGCCAGCAGCATAGGCGCCGCTTGGGGATTC. It encodes CASSIGAAWGF. Variable domain in full (rest from reference TRBV7-9 and TRBJ2-1): DTGVSQNPRHKITKRGQNVTFRCDPISEHNRLYWYRQTLGQGPEFLTYFQNEAQLEKSRLLSDRFSAERPKGSFSTLEIQRTEQGDSAMYLCASSIGAAWGFGPGTRLTVL.

There are many counts of this clonotype. Here the CDR3 reads CASSYRVFASNGEQFF. Here the CDR3 DNA reads TGTGCCAGCAGCTACAGGGTTTTCGCGTCGAACGGTGAGCAGTTCTTC. The rearrangement joins TRBV7-8 to TRBJ2-5; D might be TRBD1 (6 bases). The end of the DNA is better explained by TRBJ2-1, so the J call may be wrong. The CDR3 is made up of 16 amino acids. Looked up from germline, CDR1 is SGHVS and CDR2 is FQNEAQ.

The table lists this clonotype with many counts. The rearrangement joins TRBV7-3 to TRBJ1-1; 7 bases line up with TRBD1. After removal of 4 bases from V and 0 bases from J, the junction contained 26 bases not matched to a gene. CDR1 is SGHTA and CDR2 is FQGTGA in the germline V gene. The CDR3 is 22 amino acids. CDR3 sequence: CASSSLGRWTGRRPLMNTEAFF. CDR3 bases: TGTGCCAGCAGCTCCTTGGGCCGTTGGACAGGCCGACGCCCTTTGATGAACACTGAAGCTTTCTTT.

This clonotype was detected ten times or more. The gene calls are TRBV6-1 and TRBJ2-5; TRBD1 matches 10 bases. The CDR3 is made up of 16 amino acids. CDR1 is MNHNS and CDR2 is SASEGT in the germline V gene. J was trimmed by 1 base and V by 4 bases; bases with no gene match: 6. The CDR3 reads CASSVWGQGTQETQYF. The CDR3 nucleotides are TGTGCCAGCAGTGTGTGGGGACAGGGGACCCAAGAGACCCAGTACTTC.